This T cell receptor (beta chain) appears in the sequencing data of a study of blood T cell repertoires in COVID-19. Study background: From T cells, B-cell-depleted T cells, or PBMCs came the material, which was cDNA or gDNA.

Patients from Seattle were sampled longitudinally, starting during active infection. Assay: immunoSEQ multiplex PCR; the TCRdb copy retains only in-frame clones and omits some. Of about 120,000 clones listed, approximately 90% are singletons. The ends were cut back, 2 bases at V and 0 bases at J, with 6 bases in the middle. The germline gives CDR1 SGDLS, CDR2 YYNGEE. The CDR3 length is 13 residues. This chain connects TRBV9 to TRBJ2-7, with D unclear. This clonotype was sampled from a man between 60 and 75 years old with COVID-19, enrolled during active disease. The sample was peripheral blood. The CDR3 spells CASSVGISYEQYF. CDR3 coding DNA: TGTGCCAGCAGCGTTGGCATCTCCTACGAGCAGTACTTC.